The 32 T cell receptor beta chains reported below all come from one sample, sequenced in a study of CD8+ T cells in alopecia areata. Treatment meaning: oral pan-JAK inhibitor, 5-10 mg twice daily. RNA, once extracted, was reverse transcribed into cDNA for use as the sequencing template. TCRdb's table, derived via immunoSEQ multiplex PCR, lists solely in-frame clones and lacks some. The sample carries 150,000 to 200,000 clones, roughly 66% recorded once. Specimen: CD4+ T cells sorted from blood, collected at week 24, from a patient treated with tofacitinib. Source of these receptors: a human donor with alopecia areata.

Only a few counts were recorded for this clone. The chain carries TRBV29-1 and TRBJ2-7, with D tentatively TRBD1 (6 bases). CDR3 size: 13 residues. Germline-derived CDR1 and CDR2 are SQVTM and ANQGSEA. V lost 4 bases and J 2 bases, leaving 12 bases between the germline ends. CDR3 sequence reads: CSVGQGNAYEQYF. The DNA for the CDR3 is TGCAGCGTTGGCCAGGGGAATGCCTACGAGCAGTACTTC.

V usage is TRBV30 and J usage is TRBJ1-5; D is perhaps TRBD1 (5 bases). Germline CDR1 reads GTSNPN; CDR2 reads SVGIG (reference sequence). This CDR3 has 15 amino acids. V was trimmed by 0 bases and J by 6 bases, leaving 15 bases between them. In DNA, the CDR3 is TGTGCCTGGAGTGTAGGGGATCACCCCTTTCAGCCCCAGCATTTT. It translates to CAWSVGDHPFQPQHF.

V is TRBV9 and J is TRBJ1-1; D is perhaps TRBD1 (5 bases). Looked up from germline, CDR1 is SGDLS and CDR2 is YYNGEE. The V end lost 2 bases, the J end lost 5 bases, and 13 bases lay between the germline ends. The CDR3 consists of 14 residues. In DNA, the CDR3 is TGTGCCAGCAGCGTCAGGGCGGGGGATACTGAAGCTTTCTTT. It translates to CASSVRAGDTEAFF.

This clone was seen a single time. The rearrangement uses TRBV10-3 and TRBJ1-1; 7 bases agree with TRBD1. CDR1 and CDR2 (germline): ENHRY, SYGVKD. The CDR3 is 15 amino acids. J gave up 0 bases and V 7 bases, and 8 bases lay outside the gene matches. CDR3 region: CAIKYQGDMNTEAFF. As DNA, the CDR3 is TGTGCCATCAAGTACCAGGGGGACATGAACACTGAAGCTTTCTTT.

The chain couples TRBV6-1 to TRBJ2-7; possibly TRBD1 or TRBD2 for D (6 bases each). V was shortened by 4 bases and J by 7 bases, with 23 bases between the two germline ends. The CDR3 covers 16 residues. Germline-derived CDR1 and CDR2 are MNHNS and SASEGT. CDR3 DNA: TGTGCCAGCAGTGTAAAAGGGGGACTTAGCTCCGGGGAGCAGTACTTC. Encoded protein: CASSVKGGLSSGEQYF.

The V and J genes are TRBV5-4 and TRBJ1-2; TRBD1 is a possible D gene (5 bases). The ends were cut back, 4 bases at V and 1 base at J, with 8 bases in the middle. The CDR3 contains 13 residues. Germline lookup yields CDR1 SGHNT and CDR2 YYREEE (reference sequence). The CDR3 is CASSAGGNYGYTF. CDR3 in DNA: TGTGCCAGCAGCGCCGGGGGTAACTATGGCTACACCTTC.

In its sample, this clone was seen a few times. J is TRBJ2-1 and V is TRBV4-1, with 8 bases that match TRBD2. This CDR3 is built from 16 residues. Germline assignment: CDR1 MGHRA and CDR2 YSYEKL. V shed 0 bases and J 2 bases; nucleotides not matched to a gene: 3. Here the CDR3 reads CASSQDPGGAYNEQFF. The CDR3 region has the DNA TGCGCCAGCAGCCAAGATCCCGGGGGGGCCTACAATGAGCAGTTCTTC.

The rearrangement links TRBV5-1 to TRBJ1-1; D is unclear. Germline V gene lookup returns CDR1 SGHRS and CDR2 YFSETQ. CDR3 length: 13 residues. Trimming cost V 4 bases and J 1 base, with 8 bases left between them. The CDR3 DNA is TGCGCCAGCAGCCGAACTGAGAACACTGAAGCTTTCTTT. Translating it yields CASSRTENTEAFF.

The gene calls are TRBV7-2 and TRBJ2-1; 10 nucleotides align to TRBD2. The CDR3 runs 15 residues. The ends lost 8 bases at V and 8 bases at J; junction bases unmatched: 12. Germline CDR1 is SGHTA and CDR2 is FQGNSA. The CDR3 nucleotides are TGTGCCAGCCTCTATCGGGCTAGCGGGGGCTATGAGCAGTTCTTC. It codes for CASLYRASGGYEQFF.

This clone was seen once. The chain links TRBV9 to TRBJ2-2, with D possibly called TRBD1 or TRBD2 (5 bases each). Germline loops: CDR1 SGDLS, CDR2 YYNGEE. The CDR3 length is 15 residues. The ends were cut back, 3 bases at V and 1 base at J, with 10 bases in the middle. This chain's CDR3 is CASSAGTLNTGELFF. The CDR3 DNA sequence: TGTGCCAGCAGCGCCGGGACCCTGAACACCGGGGAGCTGTTTTTT.

V and J are TRBV30 and TRBJ2-1; D is possibly TRBD1 (7 bases). The CDR3 has 15 amino acids. V was clipped by 0 bases and J by 2 bases, with 11 bases between them. Per germline, CDR1 GTSNPN and CDR2 SVGIG (reference sequence). The CDR3 loop reads CAWSVEGAPYNEQFF. CDR3 nucleotide sequence: TGTGCCTGGAGTGTGGAGGGGGCTCCCTACAATGAGCAGTTCTTC.

The chain has TRBV5-1 and TRBJ2-1, with D perhaps matching TRBD2 (6 bases). The CDR3 length is 15 residues. V was pared by 2 bases and J by 0 bases, with 9 bases between. In germline, CDR1 is SGHRS, CDR2 YFSETQ. Here the CDR3 reads CASSLTGLSYNEQFF. The CDR3, as DNA: TGCGCCAGCAGCTTAACGGGACTCTCCTACAATGAGCAGTTCTTC. The complete variable domain, with remaining parts taken from reference TRBV5-1 and TRBJ2-1, reads KAGVTQTPRYLIKTRGQQVTLSCSPISGHRSVSWYQQTPGQGLQFLFEYFSETQRNKGNFPGRFSGRQFSNSRSEMNVSTLELGDSALYLCASSLTGLSYNEQFFGPGTRLTVL.

The chain is built from TRBV7-6 and TRBJ1-1; the D gene is possibly TRBD1 (5 bases). This CDR3 has 14 residues. V lost 0 bases, J lost 4 bases, and 9 bases lay in between. Germline-derived CDR1 and CDR2 are SGHVS and FNYEAQ. The CDR3, as DNA: TGTGCCAGCAGCTTAGCTGGGGGGGGCACTGAAGCTTTCTTT. Translated: CASSLAGGGTEAFF.

The V and J genes are TRBV25-1 and TRBJ1-2; 7 bases are a match to TRBD1. This CDR3 is 13 amino acids long. The germline V gene encodes CDR1 MGHDK and CDR2 SYGVNS. With V trimmed by 4 bases and J by 4 bases, 3 bases remained unmatched. CDR3 nucleotides: TGTGCCAGCAGTGCACAGGGGCCCTATGGCTACACCTTC. This sequence encodes CASSAQGPYGYTF.

This chain uses TRBV2 with TRBJ1-2; no clear D gene. This CDR3 is built from 14 residues. Trimming cost V 3 bases and J 4 bases, with 12 bases left between them. The germline V gene encodes CDR1 SNHLY and CDR2 FYNNEI. The CDR3: CASSDLPGPYGYTF. CDR3 coding DNA: TGTGCCAGCAGTGACCTCCCTGGGCCCTATGGCTACACCTTC.

This clone has more than one count but fewer than ten. V gene TRBV19 combines with J gene TRBJ2-4; D is ambiguous. The CDR3 is 14 residues long. Germline assignment: CDR1 LNHDA and CDR2 SQIVND (reference sequence). Trimming stripped 2 bases from V and 0 bases from J, with 5 bases between. The CDR3, as DNA: TGTGCCAGTAGTATACAGATAGCCAAAAACATTCAGTACTTC. Amino acid sequence: CASSIQIAKNIQYF.

This clone was found a few times. The V gene is TRBV5-1, the J gene TRBJ2-5; 9 nucleotides line up with TRBD1. The ends lost 4 bases at V and 4 bases at J; junction bases unmatched: 5. CDR3 length: 14 residues. Germline CDR1 SGHRS, CDR2 YFSETQ. The CDR3: CASSPPTGGETQYF. For the CDR3, the DNA is TGCGCCAGCAGCCCGCCGACAGGGGGAGAGACCCAGTACTTC.

This clone was seen only once. The rearrangement links TRBV9 to TRBJ1-2; the D is unclear. V was shortened by 3 bases and J by 6 bases, with 12 bases between the two germline ends. The CDR3 is 13 amino acids. Germline V lookup: CDR1 SGDLS, CDR2 YYNGEE. The CDR3 sequence is CASSARSGDGYTF. In DNA, the CDR3 is TGTGCCAGCAGCGCCCGCTCGGGTGATGGCTACACCTTC.

CDR3 in amino acids: CAWSPAGRETQYF. The CDR3 DNA sequence: TGTGCCTGGAGCCCAGCCGGCCGGGAGACCCAGTACTTC. J is TRBJ2-5 and V is TRBV30; D not certain. CDR1 GTSNPN and CDR2 SVGIG come from the germline V gene (reference sequence). V was pared by 3 bases and J by 5 bases, with 13 bases between. This CDR3 region has 13 residues. The variable domain in full, completed from reference TRBV30 and TRBJ2-5, reads SQTIHQWPATLVQPVGSPLSLECTVEGTSNPNLYWYRQAAGRGLQLLFYSVGIGQISSEVPQNLSASRPQDRQFILSSKKLLLSDSGFYLCAWSPAGRETQYFGPGTRLLVL.

The chain is built from TRBV7-2 and TRBJ1-2; the D is unclear. V was cut by 8 bases and J by 9 bases, with 16 bases left in between. CDR3 length: 12 amino acids. From germline, CDR1 is SGHTA and CDR2 FQGNSA. CDR3 sequence reads: CASGRTFGSYTF. The CDR3 coding sequence is TGTGCCAGCGGCCGTACTTTTGGGAGCTACACCTTC. Drawing the rest from reference TRBV7-2 and TRBJ1-2, the complete variable domain is GAGVSQSPSNKVTEKGKDVELRCDPISGHTALYWYRQSLGQGLEFLIYFQGNSAPDKSGLPSDRFSAERTGGSVSTLTIQRTQQEDSAVYLCASGRTFGSYTFGSGTRLTVV.

This clone was seen more than once but under ten times. V and J are TRBV5-1 and TRBJ1-2; TRBD1 agrees at 7 bases. The J segment lost 5 bases and the V segment lost 7 bases, leaving 8 bases of the junction unmatched. Looked up from germline, CDR1 is SGHRS and CDR2 is YFSETQ. This CDR3 is 13 amino acids long. Written as DNA, the CDR3 is TGCGCCAGCCGAGTTACAGGGGAATATGGCTACACCTTC. Translated: CASRVTGEYGYTF.

This sequence joins TRBV29-1 and TRBJ1-2; 8 positions agree with TRBD1. This CDR3 has 12 residues. V was clipped by 7 bases and J by 5 bases; unmatched bases: 6. Germline V gene lookup returns CDR1 SQVTM and CDR2 ANQGSEA. The CDR3 coding sequence is TGCAGCGCGAGGGACAGGTTTTATGGCTACACCTTC. Translated, it gives CSARDRFYGYTF.

The rearrangement links TRBV2 to TRBJ1-2; D possibly corresponds to TRBD1 (6 bases). Germline V gene lookup returns CDR1 SNHLY and CDR2 FYNNEI. The CDR3 has 10 amino acids. The germline V and J ends were trimmed by 11 bases and 9 bases, with 13 bases remaining between them. CDR3 nucleotides: TGTGCCGGAAGGGACACCCGCTACACCTTC. Amino acids: CAGRDTRYTF.

The rearrangement links TRBV20-1 to TRBJ1-1; D gene unclear. The CDR3 totals 11 residues. V lost 6 bases and J lost 8, with 13 bases in between. From germline, CDR1 is DFQATT and CDR2 SNEGSKA (reference sequence). CDR3 loop: CSASVAGEAFF. The CDR3 DNA reads TGCAGTGCAAGCGTGGCGGGGGAAGCTTTCTTT.

This clone was seen more than once but under ten times. The V gene is TRBV12-5, the J gene TRBJ1-1; D unresolved. Germline V CDR1 and CDR2: LGHNT, FRNRAP. Trimming pared 7 bases from V and 0 bases from J, leaving 15 bases between. The CDR3 runs to 15 residues. In nucleotides, the CDR3 is TGTGCTAGTGCTCTTAACGAGTTGATGAACACTGAAGCTTTCTTT. This encodes CASALNELMNTEAFF.

The J gene is TRBJ1-6, the V gene TRBV29-1; D is perhaps TRBD1 (5 bases). Germline V gene lookup returns CDR1 SQVTM and CDR2 ANQGSEA. V was clipped by 6 bases and J by 5 bases, with 11 bases between them. This CDR3 comprises 13 residues. The CDR3 spells CSVSWGDNSPLHF. For the CDR3, the DNA is TGCAGCGTATCCTGGGGCGATAATTCACCCCTCCACTTT.

This clone has just a few counts. The CDR3: CASSLESAPDSPLHF. CDR3 coding DNA: TGCGCCAGCAGCTTGGAAAGCGCTCCCGATTCACCCCTCCACTTT. The chain carries TRBV5-1 and TRBJ1-6; no clear D. Trimming removed 0 bases from V and 8 bases from J, with 12 bases in between. CDR1 and CDR2 (germline): SGHRS, YFSETQ. The CDR3 has 15 residues.

This clone appeared a few times. The V and J genes are TRBV9 and TRBJ2-7; 16 nucleotides agree with TRBD2. The germline V gene has CDR1 SGDLS and CDR2 YYNGEE. The CDR3 has 18 amino acids. Germline trimming cut 4 bases from V and 3 bases from J; bases unmatched to any gene: 10. CDR3 sequence reads: CASSPGLAGGLGGYEQYF. In nucleotides, the CDR3 is TGTGCCAGCAGCCCGGGACTAGCGGGGGGGCTGGGAGGCTACGAGCAGTACTTC.

This CDR3 is CASSPGLAFTDTQYF. Written as DNA, the CDR3 is TGTGCCAGCAGTCCCGGGCTAGCCTTCACAGATACGCAGTATTTT. V gene TRBV6-5 combines with J gene TRBJ2-3; D possibly corresponds to TRBD2 (5 bases). Germline lookup yields CDR1 MNHEY and CDR2 SVGAGI. The ends were cut back, 5 bases at V and 2 bases at J, with 14 bases in the middle. The CDR3 sequence is 15 residues long.

The CDR3 region is CSVDLQATEAFF. As DNA, the CDR3 is TGCAGCGTTGATTTACAGGCAACTGAAGCTTTCTTT. The rearrangement uses TRBV29-1 and TRBJ1-1, with TRBD1 as a possible D gene (5 bases). The CDR3 runs to 12 residues. CDR1 and CDR2 (germline): SQVTM, ANQGSEA. V was clipped by 3 bases and J by 5 bases, with 10 bases between them.

This clone was detected a few times. The chain is built from TRBV2 and TRBJ2-3; D gene unclear. In germline, CDR1 is SNHLY, CDR2 FYNNEI. V gave up 3 bases and J gave up 5 bases, with 3 bases separating them. The CDR3 extends over 11 amino acids. This CDR3 reads CASSDGDTQYF. CDR3 nucleotides: TGTGCCAGCAGTGATGGAGATACGCAGTATTTT.

The V and J genes are TRBV4-3 and TRBJ1-2; TRBD1 might be the D (6 bases). This CDR3 has 15 amino acids. Germline V gene sequence: CDR1 LGHNA, CDR2 YSLEER. V was shortened by 0 bases and J by 4 bases, with 12 bases between the two germline ends. This CDR3 is CASSQDSGGGYGYTF. The CDR3 DNA sequence: TGCGCCAGCAGCCAAGATAGCGGGGGCGGCTATGGCTACACCTTC.